This TCR beta chain originates from a study of PD-1 blockade in classical Hodgkin lymphoma. The sample's time point: cycle 4 day 1 (C4D1), after more than five weeks of nivolumab. All patients experienced relapse after autologous stem cell transplantation, and brentuximab vedotin exposure was variable. Clones were read by immunoSEQ multiplex PCR, and TCRdb kept only the in-frame ones, dropping some. Of roughly 100,000 clones in the sample, 89% are singletons; the top ten hold around 17%. Trimming cost V 7 bases and J 0 bases; bases outside gene matches: 18. This CDR3 comprises 19 residues. Per the germline V gene, CDR1 is SEHNR and CDR2 is FQNEAQ (reference sequence).

The chain recombines TRBV7-9 with TRBJ2-1; 7 bases line up with TRBD2. The sequence was obtained from a human donor with classical Hodgkin lymphoma. Material: peripheral blood mononuclear cells (PBMCs), obtained before the fourth cycle of nivolumab. CDR3 DNA sequence: TGTGCCAGCACCGGGTTGGGAGGGAGTGGGTCAAGCTCCTACAATGAGCAGTTCTTC. The encoded protein is CASTGLGGSGSSSYNEQFF.